These 16 T cell receptor beta chains were all obtained from the same sample, sequenced in a study of beta chain features in type 1 diabetes. Which antigens these TCRs recognize remains unknown. Study results and caveats: Type 1 diabetes patients showed a moderate but significant shortening of TCRB CDR3s in all four CD4+ subsets.

TCRB transcripts that were expressed got sequenced, as all of the isolated RNA had been reverse transcribed. Method: immunoSEQ multiplex PCR; TCRdb's copy keeps in-frame clones and lacks some. The sample consists of roughly 150,000 clones, around 7.8% of them appearing once. Input material: central memory CD4+ T cells from blood. The receptors were sampled from a middle-aged woman with type 1 diabetes.

This clone was seen a handful of times. Mismatch with germline at one junction end may stem from a read error. The rearrangement uses TRBV29-1 and TRBJ1-2, with TRBD1 matching 7 bases. CDR1 is SQVTM and CDR2 is ANQGSEA in the germline V gene. The CDR3 has 13 amino acids. The CDR3 DNA sequence: TGCAGCGTTCAAGACAGGGCCAAGTATGGCTACACCTTC. It translates to CSVQDRAKYGYTF. The full variable domain, completed using reference TRBV29-1 and TRBJ1-2, is SAVISQKPSRDICQRGTSLTIQCQVDSQVTMMFWYRQQPGQSLTLIATANQGSEATYESGFVIDKFPISRPNLTFSTLTVSNMSPEDSSIYLCSVQDRAKYGYTFGSGTRLTVV.

The gene calls are TRBV7-9 and TRBJ1-4; D perhaps matches TRBD1 (5 bases). The V gene lost 1 base and the J gene lost 7 bases, with 10 bases spanning the gap. Germline CDR1 SEHNR, CDR2 FQNEAQ (reference sequence). The CDR3 length is 14 residues. The CDR3 DNA sequence: TGTGCCAGCAGCTTAGGACACCAGGGTGAAAAACTGTTTTTT. Translated: CASSLGHQGEKLFF.

This rearrangement joins TRBV5-1 to TRBJ2-5, with TRBD1 matching over 10 bases. CDR3 size: 15 residues. Trimming at V came to 4 bases and at J to 0 bases, leaving 3 bases not matched to a gene. CDR1 is SGHRS and CDR2 is YFSETQ in the germline V gene. The CDR3 is CASSRTGGDQETQYF. The CDR3 DNA follows: TGCGCCAGCAGCCGGACAGGGGGGGACCAAGAGACCCAGTACTTC.

This clone was detected many times. One end of the junction does not line up with germline, which may come from a read error. The chain combines TRBV4-2 with TRBJ2-5; 9 bases map to TRBD2. The CDR3 contains 13 residues. CDR1 is LGHNA and CDR2 is YNFKEQ in the germline V gene. CDR3 DNA: TGTGCCAGCAGCCAAGATCTGGAGCGGGGGGCCGACTTC. Its translation: CASSQDLERGADF.

The V call is TRBV19, the J call TRBJ2-1; TRBD2 aligns across 7 bases. This CDR3 region has 12 residues. Germline V gene data show CDR1 as LNHDA and CDR2 as SQIVND (reference sequence). J was trimmed by 10 bases and V by 3 bases; bases with no gene match: 3. The CDR3: CASSMRAGEQFF. In DNA form, the CDR3 reads TGTGCCAGTAGTATGCGAGCGGGAGAGCAGTTCTTC.

This clone was picked up a small number of times. The gene calls are TRBV4-3 and TRBJ1-6, with D unclear. The V gene lost 0 bases and the J gene lost 10 bases, with 10 bases spanning the gap. The CDR3 length is 14 residues. Germline loops: CDR1 LGHNA, CDR2 YSLEER. In nucleotides, the CDR3 is TGCGCCAGCAGCCAAGATCGGGGTGGATCACCCCTCCACTTT. Translating gives CASSQDRGGSPLHF.

The V call is TRBV2, the J call TRBJ2-1; D ambiguous. V dropped 3 bases and J dropped 7 bases, with 7 bases sitting between them. The CDR3 is 12 residues long. CDR1 is SNHLY and CDR2 is FYNNEI in the germline V gene. The CDR3 DNA reads as TGTGCCAGCAGTGACGACTCTAATGAGCAGTTCTTC. It yields the protein CASSDDSNEQFF.

This clone was recorded a few times. The chain recombines TRBV28 with TRBJ1-6; the D gene is possibly TRBD1 (5 bases). V lost 5 bases and J lost 8, with 16 bases in between. The CDR3 consists of 15 residues. Germline V lookup: CDR1 MDHEN, CDR2 SYDVKM. This CDR3 reads CASSNRGRTDSPLHF. DNA for the CDR3: TGTGCCAGCAGTAATCGGGGGAGAACGGATTCACCCCTCCACTTT.

This clone was recorded a few times. The gene calls are TRBV9 and TRBJ2-7; 8 bases agree with TRBD1. This CDR3 spans 14 amino acids. From germline, CDR1 is SGDLS and CDR2 YYNGEE. Trimming cost V 3 bases and J 1 base; bases outside gene matches: 3. The DNA for the CDR3 is TGTGCCAGCAGCGCCGACAGGGGTTCCTACGAGCAGTACTTC. It codes for CASSADRGSYEQYF.

The sample holds a few counts of this clone. The gene calls are TRBV11-3 and TRBJ2-2; 13 nucleotides agree with TRBD2. V lost 5 bases to trimming and J lost 6 bases; unmatched junction nucleotides: 6. CDR3 length equals 16 residues. The germline V gene has CDR1 SGHNT and CDR2 YENEEA. In DNA form, the CDR3 reads TGTGCCAGCAGCCTCACTAGCGGGGGGGCCCCCGGGGAGCTGTTTTTT. Its protein product is CASSLTSGGAPGELFF.

In its sample, this clone was seen a few times. The chain uses TRBV19 and TRBJ1-2; D perhaps matches TRBD1 (5 bases). The CDR3 covers 13 residues. V was cut by 3 bases and J by 2 bases, with 7 bases left in between. Germline CDR1 LNHDA, CDR2 SQIVND (reference sequence). In DNA, the CDR3 is TGTGCCAGTAGTATGGGGCAGAACTATGGCTACACCTTC. Its protein is CASSMGQNYGYTF. Complete variable domain (other parts from reference TRBV19 and TRBJ1-2): DGGITQSPKYLFRKEGQNVTLSCEQNLNHDAMYWYRQDPGQGLRLIYYSQIVNDFQKGDIAEGYSVSREKKESFPLTVTSAQKNPTAFYLCASSMGQNYGYTFGSGTRLTVV.

This clone was detected a few times. The CDR3 coding sequence is TGTGCCAGCAGCCCAACCGGGACAGACACAGATACGCAGTATTTT. Its translation: CASSPTGTDTDTQYF. V and J are TRBV4-2 and TRBJ2-3; 7 bases line up with TRBD1. The V segment lost 4 bases and the J segment 2 bases; nucleotides outside the gene matches: 6. The germline gives CDR1 LGHNA, CDR2 YNFKEQ. The CDR3 contains 15 residues.

In this sample, this clone turned up many times. The J gene is TRBJ2-1, the V gene TRBV19; TRBD2 is a possible D gene (6 bases). This CDR3 is 13 amino acids long. V was clipped by 5 bases and J by 10 bases, with 15 bases between them. Germline V lookup: CDR1 LNHDA, CDR2 SQIVND (reference sequence). The CDR3: CASSLSPGGEQFF. The DNA for the CDR3 is TGTGCCAGTAGTTTGAGCCCCGGAGGGGAGCAGTTCTTC.

This clone was recorded a few times. V is TRBV7-8 and J is TRBJ1-2; the match to TRBD1 covers 9 bases. From germline, CDR1 is SGHVS and CDR2 FQNEAQ. The CDR3 sequence is 13 residues long. V was pared by 4 bases and J by 8 bases, with 5 bases of the junction left unmatched. As DNA, the CDR3 is TGTGCCAGCAGCTCGGACAGGGGTGGAGGCTACACCTTC. This codes for CASSSDRGGGYTF. Full variable domain (missing parts from reference TRBV7-8 and TRBJ1-2): GAGVSQSPRYKVAKRGQDVALRCDPISGHVSLFWYQQALGQGPEFLTYFQNEAQLDKSGLPSDRFFAERPEGSVSTLKIQRTQQEDSAVYLCASSSDRGGGYTFGSGTRLTVV.

The CDR3: CASSLQGWRGYTF. In nucleotides, the CDR3 is TGTGCCAGCAGTTTACAGGGATGGCGTGGCTACACCTTC. The gene calls are TRBV27 and TRBJ1-2, with D perhaps TRBD1 (5 bases). Germline CDR1 MNHEY, CDR2 SMNVEV (reference sequence). V lost 2 bases, J lost 7 bases, and 11 bases lay in between. There are 13 residues in the CDR3.

This clone was seen a handful of times. The rearrangement joins TRBV29-1 to TRBJ2-7; D may be TRBD1 (6 bases). Germline CDR1 reads SQVTM; CDR2 reads ANQGSEA. The V gene lost 7 bases and the J gene lost 4 bases, with 11 bases spanning the gap. CDR3 length: 11 amino acids. The CDR3 protein is CSARGEYEQYF. The CDR3, as DNA: TGCAGCGCCAGGGGCGAATACGAGCAGTACTTC.